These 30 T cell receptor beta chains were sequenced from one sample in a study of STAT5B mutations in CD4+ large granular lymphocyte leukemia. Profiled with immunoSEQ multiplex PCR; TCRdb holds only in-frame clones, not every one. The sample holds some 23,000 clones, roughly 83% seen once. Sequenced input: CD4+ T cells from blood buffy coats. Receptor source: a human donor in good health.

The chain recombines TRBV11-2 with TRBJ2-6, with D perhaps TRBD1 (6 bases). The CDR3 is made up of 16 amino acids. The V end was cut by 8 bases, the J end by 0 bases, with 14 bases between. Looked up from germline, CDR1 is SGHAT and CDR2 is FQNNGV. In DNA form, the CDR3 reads TGTGCCAGCTTTGGACAGACCCGCTCTGGGGCCAACGTCCTGACTTTC. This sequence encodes CASFGQTRSGANVLTF.

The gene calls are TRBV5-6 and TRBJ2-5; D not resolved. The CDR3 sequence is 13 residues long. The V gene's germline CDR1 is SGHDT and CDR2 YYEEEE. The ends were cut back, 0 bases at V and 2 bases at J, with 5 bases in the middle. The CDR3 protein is CASSLVRQETQYF. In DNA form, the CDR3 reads TGTGCCAGCAGCTTGGTACGGCAAGAGACCCAGTACTTC.

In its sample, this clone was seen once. The DNA for the CDR3 is TGTGCCAGCAGCTTAGATGGTACAGGGGTCTTACTAGCCAAAAACATTCAGTACTTC. Protein product: CASSLDGTGVLLAKNIQYF. The chain couples TRBV7-9 to TRBJ2-4, with 7 nucleotides matching TRBD1. The J segment lost 0 bases and the V segment lost 1 base, leaving 12 bases of the junction unmatched. From germline, CDR1 is SEHNR and CDR2 FQNEAQ (reference sequence). The CDR3 is made up of 19 amino acids. Full variable domain (outside the CDR3, taken from reference TRBV7-9 and TRBJ2-4): DTGVSQNPRHKITKRGQNVTFRCDPISEHNRLYWYRQTLGQGPEFLTYFQNEAQLEKSRLLSDRFSAERPKGSFSTLEIQRTEQGDSAMYLCASSLDGTGVLLAKNIQYFGAGTRLSVL.

CDR3 residues: CASSAGLAGRSTDTQYF. In DNA form, the CDR3 reads TGTGCCAGTAGTGCCGGACTAGCGGGACGGAGCACAGATACGCAGTATTTT. This sequence joins TRBV19 and TRBJ2-3; 12 nucleotides line up with TRBD2. Germline values: CDR1 LNHDA, CDR2 SQIVND (reference sequence). The CDR3 sequence is 17 residues long. The V segment lost 5 bases and the J segment 0 bases; nucleotides outside the gene matches: 6. The variable domain in full, with the rest retrieved from reference TRBV19 and TRBJ2-3, is DGGITQSPKYLFRKEGQNVTLSCEQNLNHDAMYWYRQDPGQGLRLIYYSQIVNDFQKGDIAEGYSVSREKKESFPLTVTSAQKNPTAFYLCASSAGLAGRSTDTQYFGPGTRLTVL.

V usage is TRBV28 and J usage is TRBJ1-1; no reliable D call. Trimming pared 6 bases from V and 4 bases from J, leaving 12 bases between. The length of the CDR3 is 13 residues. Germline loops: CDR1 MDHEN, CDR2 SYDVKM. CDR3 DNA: TGTGCCAGCAGGGCCATCTTAGGCACTGAAGCTTTCTTT. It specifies CASRAILGTEAFF.

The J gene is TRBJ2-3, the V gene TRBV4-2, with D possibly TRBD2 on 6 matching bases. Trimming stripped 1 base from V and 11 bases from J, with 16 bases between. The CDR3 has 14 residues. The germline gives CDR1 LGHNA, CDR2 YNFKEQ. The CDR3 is CASSQGWRVGGQYF. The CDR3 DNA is TGTGCCAGCAGCCAAGGCTGGAGAGTGGGAGGGCAGTATTTT.

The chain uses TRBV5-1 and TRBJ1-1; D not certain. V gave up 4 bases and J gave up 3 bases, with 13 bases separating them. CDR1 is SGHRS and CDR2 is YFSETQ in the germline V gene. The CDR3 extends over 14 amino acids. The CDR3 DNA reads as TGCGCCAGCAGCCTTGCCCACCGGGACACTGAAGCTTTCTTT. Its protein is CASSLAHRDTEAFF.

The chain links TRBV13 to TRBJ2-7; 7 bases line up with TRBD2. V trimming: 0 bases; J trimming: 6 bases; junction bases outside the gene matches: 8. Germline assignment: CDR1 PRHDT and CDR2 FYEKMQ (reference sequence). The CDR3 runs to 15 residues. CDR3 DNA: TGTGCCAGCAGCTTAGGTCGCGCGGGAGTCCCCGAGCAGTACTTC. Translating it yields CASSLGRAGVPEQYF.

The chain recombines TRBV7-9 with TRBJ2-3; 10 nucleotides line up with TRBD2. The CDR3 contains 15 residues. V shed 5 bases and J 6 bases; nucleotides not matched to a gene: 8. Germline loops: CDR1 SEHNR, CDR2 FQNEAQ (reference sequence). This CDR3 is CASSRLAGVRDTQYF. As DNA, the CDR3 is TGTGCCAGCAGCCGGCTAGCGGGAGTAAGGGATACGCAGTATTTT.

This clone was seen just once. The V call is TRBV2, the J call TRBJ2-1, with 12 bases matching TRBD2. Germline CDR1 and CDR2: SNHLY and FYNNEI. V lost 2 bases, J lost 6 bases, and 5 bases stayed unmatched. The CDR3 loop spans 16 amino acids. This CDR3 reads CASSELGLAGSNEQFF. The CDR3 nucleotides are TGTGCCAGCAGTGAACTTGGACTAGCGGGATCCAATGAGCAGTTCTTC.

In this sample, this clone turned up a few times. The CDR3 sequence is CASSEINQPQHF. CDR3 DNA sequence: TGTGCCAGCTCTGAGATCAATCAGCCCCAGCATTTT. The genes are TRBV18 and TRBJ1-5; no reliable D call. V was cut by 6 bases and J by 3 bases, with 6 bases left in between. CDR1 and CDR2 from the germline V gene are KGHSH and LQKENI. The CDR3 runs 12 residues. The variable domain in full, with the rest retrieved from reference TRBV18 and TRBJ1-5, is NAGVMQNPRHLVRRRGQEARLRCSPMKGHSHVYWYRQLPEEGLKFMVYLQKENIIDESGMPKERFSAEFPKEGPSILRIQQVVRGDSAAYFCASSEINQPQHFGDGTRLSIL.

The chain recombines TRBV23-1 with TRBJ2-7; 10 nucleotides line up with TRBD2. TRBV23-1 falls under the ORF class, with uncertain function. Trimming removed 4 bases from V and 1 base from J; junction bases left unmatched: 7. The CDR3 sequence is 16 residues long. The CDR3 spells CASSLPSGSGSYEQYF. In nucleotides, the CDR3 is TGCGCCAGCAGTCTACCTAGCGGGAGTGGGTCCTACGAGCAGTACTTC.

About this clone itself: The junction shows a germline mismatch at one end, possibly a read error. The chain's CDR3 is CAISEGGLPVDWLF. CDR3 nucleotides: TGTGCCATCAGTGAAGGGGGTCTTCCCGTTGATTGGCTCTTC. This sequence joins TRBV10-3 and TRBJ2-1; possible D gene TRBD1, 6 bases. Germline V gives CDR1 ENHRY, CDR2 SYGVKD. CDR3 length: 14 amino acids.

CDR3 DNA sequence: TGTGCCAGCAGCTCCGGGACTAGCGGCCTGAGAGAGCAGTTCTTC. Translating it yields CASSSGTSGLREQFF. This chain uses TRBV5-4 with TRBJ2-1; TRBD2 agrees at 11 bases. This CDR3 is built from 15 residues. The J segment lost 10 bases and the V segment lost 3 bases, leaving 9 bases of the junction unmatched. Germline lookup yields CDR1 SGHNT and CDR2 YYREEE (reference sequence).

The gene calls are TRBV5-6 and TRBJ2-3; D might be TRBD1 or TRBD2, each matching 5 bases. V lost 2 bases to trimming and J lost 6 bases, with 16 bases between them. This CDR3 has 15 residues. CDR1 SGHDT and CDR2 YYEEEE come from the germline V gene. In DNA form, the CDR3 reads TGTGCCAGCAGCTTAGATTACAGGAGGTCGGATACGCAGTATTTT. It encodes CASSLDYRRSDTQYF. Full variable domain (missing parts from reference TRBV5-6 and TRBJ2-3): DAGVTQSPTHLIKTRGQQVTLRCSPKSGHDTVSWYQQALGQGPQFIFQYYEEEERQRGNFPDRFSGHQFPNYSSELNVNALLLGDSALYLCASSLDYRRSDTQYFGPGTRLTVL.

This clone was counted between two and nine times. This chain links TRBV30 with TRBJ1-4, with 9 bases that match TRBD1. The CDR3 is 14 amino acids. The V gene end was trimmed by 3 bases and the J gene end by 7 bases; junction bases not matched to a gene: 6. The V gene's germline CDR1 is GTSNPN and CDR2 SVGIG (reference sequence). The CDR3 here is CAWRMGQGLEKLFF. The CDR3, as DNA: TGTGCCTGGAGGATGGGACAGGGACTTGAAAAACTGTTTTTT.

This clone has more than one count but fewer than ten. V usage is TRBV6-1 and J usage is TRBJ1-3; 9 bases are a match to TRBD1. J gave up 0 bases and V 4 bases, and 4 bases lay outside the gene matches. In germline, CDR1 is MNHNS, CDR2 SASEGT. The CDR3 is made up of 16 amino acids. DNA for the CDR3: TGTGCCAGCAGTGCAATGACAGGGGGCTCTGGAAACACCATATATTTT. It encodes CASSAMTGGSGNTIYF.

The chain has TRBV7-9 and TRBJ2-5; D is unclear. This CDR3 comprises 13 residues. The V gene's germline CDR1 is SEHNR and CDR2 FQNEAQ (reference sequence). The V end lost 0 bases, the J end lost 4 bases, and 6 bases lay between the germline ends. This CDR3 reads CASSLAVGETQYF. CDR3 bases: TGTGCCAGCAGCTTAGCCGTAGGAGAGACCCAGTACTTC.

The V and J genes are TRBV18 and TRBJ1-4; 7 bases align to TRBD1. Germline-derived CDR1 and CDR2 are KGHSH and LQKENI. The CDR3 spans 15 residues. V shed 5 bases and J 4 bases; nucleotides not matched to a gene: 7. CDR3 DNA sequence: TGTGCCAGCTCATCCTCCAGGGGGGATAATGAAAAACTGTTTTTT. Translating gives CASSSSRGDNEKLFF.

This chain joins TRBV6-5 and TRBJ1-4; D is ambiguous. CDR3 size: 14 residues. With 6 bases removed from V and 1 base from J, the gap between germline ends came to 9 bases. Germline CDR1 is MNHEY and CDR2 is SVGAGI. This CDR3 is CASSLSLTNEKLFF. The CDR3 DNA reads TGTGCCAGCAGCCTAAGCCTAACTAATGAAAAACTGTTTTTT.

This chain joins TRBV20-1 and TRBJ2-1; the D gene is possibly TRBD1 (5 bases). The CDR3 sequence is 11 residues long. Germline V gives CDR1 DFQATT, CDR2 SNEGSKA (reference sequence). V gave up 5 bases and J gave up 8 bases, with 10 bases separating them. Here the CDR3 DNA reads TGCAGTGCTCTCCAGGGTTATGAGCAGTTCTTC. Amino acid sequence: CSALQGYEQFF.

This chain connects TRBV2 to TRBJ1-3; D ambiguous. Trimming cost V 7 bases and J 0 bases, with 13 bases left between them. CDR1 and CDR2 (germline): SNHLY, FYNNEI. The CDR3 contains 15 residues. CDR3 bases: TGTGCCAGCACCCCGATCCAAAGCTCTGGAAACACCATATATTTT. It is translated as CASTPIQSSGNTIYF.

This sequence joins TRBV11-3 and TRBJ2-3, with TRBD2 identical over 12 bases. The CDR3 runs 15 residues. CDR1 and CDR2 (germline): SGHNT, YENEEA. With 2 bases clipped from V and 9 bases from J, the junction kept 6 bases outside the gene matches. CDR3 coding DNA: TGTGCCAGCAGCTTACGGACTAGCGGGGCCCGGACGCAGTATTTT. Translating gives CASSLRTSGARTQYF.

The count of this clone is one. The CDR3 bases are TGTGCCAGCAGCAGGGACACCGGGGAGACTGAAAAACTGTTTTTT. Translated, it gives CASSRDTGETEKLFF. The chain is built from TRBV5-4 and TRBJ1-4; a weak D match, TRBD1 (6 bases). The CDR3 runs 15 residues. With 4 bases removed from V and 7 bases from J, the gap between germline ends came to 17 bases. Germline V lookup: CDR1 SGHNT, CDR2 YYREEE (reference sequence).

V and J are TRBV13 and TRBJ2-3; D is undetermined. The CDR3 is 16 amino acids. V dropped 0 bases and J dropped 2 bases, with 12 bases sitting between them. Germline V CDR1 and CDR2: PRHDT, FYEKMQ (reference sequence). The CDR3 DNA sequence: TGTGCCAGCAGCTTAGGGGATTTTCCTTCCACAGATACGCAGTATTTT. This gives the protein CASSLGDFPSTDTQYF.

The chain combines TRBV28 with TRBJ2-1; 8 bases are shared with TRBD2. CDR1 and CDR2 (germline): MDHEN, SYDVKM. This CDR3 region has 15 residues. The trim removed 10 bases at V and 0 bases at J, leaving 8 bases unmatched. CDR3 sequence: CAILSGGSSYNEQFF. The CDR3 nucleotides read TGTGCCATCTTAAGCGGGGGTAGCTCCTACAATGAGCAGTTCTTC.

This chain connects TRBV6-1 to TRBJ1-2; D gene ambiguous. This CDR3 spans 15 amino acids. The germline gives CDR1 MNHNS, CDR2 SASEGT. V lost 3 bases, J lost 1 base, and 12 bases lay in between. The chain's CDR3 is CASSEGTSHNYGYTF. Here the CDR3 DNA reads TGTGCCAGCAGTGAGGGCACCAGTCATAACTATGGCTACACCTTC.

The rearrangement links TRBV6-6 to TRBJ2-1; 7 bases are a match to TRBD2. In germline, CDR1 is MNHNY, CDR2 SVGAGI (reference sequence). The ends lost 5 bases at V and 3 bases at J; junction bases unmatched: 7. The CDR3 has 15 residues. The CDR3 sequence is CASSAAGLNYNEQFF. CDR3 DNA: TGTGCCAGCAGTGCAGCGGGATTGAACTACAATGAGCAGTTCTTC.

CDR3 DNA: TGTGCCAGCGATAACAGGGGTGCCAACTTCGAGTGGGCTTTCTTT. Translated: CASDNRGANFEWAFF. The genes are TRBV19 and TRBJ1-1; the match to TRBD1 covers 7 bases. Germline V gene sequence: CDR1 LNHDA, CDR2 SQIVND (reference sequence). The CDR3 is 15 amino acids. V gave up 9 bases and J gave up 11 bases; unmatched junction bases: 21.

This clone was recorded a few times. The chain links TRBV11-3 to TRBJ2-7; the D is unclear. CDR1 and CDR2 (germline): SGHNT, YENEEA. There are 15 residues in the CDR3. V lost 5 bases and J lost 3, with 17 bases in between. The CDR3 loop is CASSAVGNSRYEQYF. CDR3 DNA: TGTGCCAGCAGCGCTGTTGGGAATAGTCGCTACGAGCAGTACTTC.